Following are 28 T cell receptor beta chains from one sample sequenced in a study of blood T cell repertoires in COVID-19. The method was immunoSEQ multiplex PCR; TCRdb's version includes in-frame clones alone and lacks a portion of them. The top ten hold around 4.4% of the sample, which has under 350,000 clones, around 85% seen once. The sequenced material came from PBMCs or T cells enriched from blood (not recorded which). Source of these receptors: a woman between 40 and 50 years old with acute COVID-19.

About this clone itself: Other DNA sequences in this sample translate to the same CDR3. This chain uses TRBV5-4 with TRBJ1-3; 7 nucleotides line up with TRBD1. The CDR3 contains 14 residues. Germline V gives CDR1 SGHNT, CDR2 YYREEE (reference sequence). The J segment lost 4 bases and the V segment lost 5 bases, leaving 6 bases of the junction unmatched. The CDR3 sequence: CASSLQGSGNTIYF. The CDR3 DNA reads as TGTGCCAGCAGTTTACAGGGGTCAGGAAACACCATATATTTT.

This chain uses TRBV7-6 with TRBJ1-6; possible D gene TRBD1, 6 bases. With 2 bases removed from V and 7 bases from J, the gap between germline ends came to 9 bases. This CDR3 is built from 14 residues. Germline assignment: CDR1 SGHVS and CDR2 FNYEAQ. The CDR3 DNA reads TGTGCCAGCAGCTTATCAGGGGACAATTCACCCCTCCACTTT. As protein: CASSLSGDNSPLHF. The full variable domain, completed using reference TRBV7-6 and TRBJ1-6, is GAGVSQSPRYKVTKRGQDVALRCDPISGHVSLYWYRQALGQGPEFLTYFNYEAQQDKSGLPNDRFSAERPEGSISTLTIQRTEQRDSAMYRCASSLSGDNSPLHFGNGTRLTVT.

This chain connects TRBV19 to TRBJ1-2; 7 bases are a match to TRBD1. The CDR3 is 17 amino acids. Losses at the gene ends were 5 bases for V and 4 bases for J; bases not matched to a gene: 16. The germline gives CDR1 LNHDA, CDR2 SQIVND (reference sequence). CDR3 residues: CASSPSPLRRGIYGYTF. CDR3 coding DNA: TGTGCCAGTAGTCCATCCCCATTGCGCAGGGGGATCTATGGCTACACCTTC.

V usage is TRBV4-3 and J usage is TRBJ1-6; D perhaps matches TRBD1 (5 bases). The CDR3 totals 17 residues. V was cut by 1 base and J by 7 bases, with 17 bases left in between. The germline CDR1 and CDR2 sequences are LGHNA and YSLEER. The CDR3 reads CASSQVSQGLYNSPLHF. In DNA, the CDR3 is TGCGCCAGCAGCCAAGTATCGCAGGGCCTATACAATTCACCCCTCCACTTT.

J is TRBJ1-1 and V is TRBV5-4, with D perhaps TRBD1 (6 bases). Trimming left V 1 base short and J 1 base short, with 11 bases between. Per the germline V gene, CDR1 is SGHNT and CDR2 is YYREEE (reference sequence). The CDR3 spans 15 residues. The DNA for the CDR3 is TGTGCCAGCAGCTTGAAACAGGGAACGAACACTGAAGCTTTCTTT. Protein sequence: CASSLKQGTNTEAFF.

The rearrangement uses TRBV5-6 and TRBJ1-6, with D uncertain. V lost 2 bases and J 9 bases, leaving 12 bases between the germline ends. Germline V gene sequence: CDR1 SGHDT, CDR2 YYEEEE. There are 14 residues in the CDR3. The CDR3 here is CASSFIRGSSPLHF. The CDR3 nucleotides read TGTGCCAGCAGCTTTATCCGAGGATCTTCACCCCTCCACTTT.

The CDR3, as DNA: TGTGCCAGCAGGGGGGGGCTAGCGGGCACAGATACGCAGTATTTT. Protein product: CASRGGLAGTDTQYF. J is TRBJ2-3 and V is TRBV2, with D possibly being TRBD2 (7 bases). The CDR3 has 15 residues. Per germline, CDR1 SNHLY and CDR2 FYNNEI. V gave up 6 bases and J gave up 1 base, with 14 bases separating them.

This clone was counted once. V usage is TRBV3-1 (or the pseudogene TRBV3-2) and J usage is TRBJ1-1; TRBD1 aligns across 7 bases. Trimming removed 5 bases from V and 13 bases from J; junction bases left unmatched: 10. CDR3 length: 12 amino acids. Germline CDR1 reads LGHDT; CDR2 reads YNNKEL (reference sequence). This CDR3 reads CASSARRGQDFF. The DNA of the CDR3 is TGTGCCAGCAGCGCACGGAGGGGGCAGGATTTCTTT.

This clone was counted only a few times. The V gene is TRBV6-5, the J gene TRBJ2-7; TRBD1 agrees at 8 bases. The germline CDR1 and CDR2 sequences are MNHEY and SVGAGI. This CDR3 has 14 amino acids. The V and J ends lost 3 bases and 5 bases, in that order; junction bases with no gene match: 6. For the CDR3, the DNA is TGTGCCAGCAGTTATTTGTCAGGGGGCGACGAGCAGTACTTC. This codes for CASSYLSGGDEQYF.

The chain couples TRBV6-5 to TRBJ1-2; TRBD1 aligns across 8 bases. The junction had 8 bases not matched to a gene; V was cut back by 9 bases and J by 8 bases. CDR3 length equals 12 residues. Germline V gives CDR1 MNHEY, CDR2 SVGAGI. The CDR3 is CASYWTGWGYTF. The CDR3 nucleotides read TGTGCCAGTTACTGGACAGGGTGGGGCTACACCTTC.

This chain links TRBV15 with TRBJ2-2; D is undetermined. V lost 3 bases and J 1 base, leaving 18 bases between the germline ends. The germline gives CDR1 LNHNV, CDR2 YYDKDF (reference sequence). CDR3 length: 18 amino acids. The CDR3 region is CATSSDPLQRKNTGELFF. CDR3 coding DNA: TGTGCCACCAGCAGTGATCCCCTCCAGCGTAAGAACACCGGGGAGCTGTTTTTT. Filled out from reference TRBV15 and TRBJ2-2, the complete variable domain reads DAMVIQNPRYQVTQFGKPVTLSCSQTLNHNVMYWYQQKSSQAPKLLFHYYDKDFNNEADTPDNFQSRRPNTSFCFLDIRSPGLGDTAMYLCATSSDPLQRKNTGELFFGEGSRLTVL.

V is TRBV5-1 and J is TRBJ1-5, with 7 bases that match TRBD1. The germline V gene has CDR1 SGHRS and CDR2 YFSETQ. The J segment lost 8 bases and the V segment lost 0 bases, leaving 8 bases of the junction unmatched. This CDR3 contains 15 residues. CDR3: CASSLGDRASEPQHF. The DNA for the CDR3 is TGCGCCAGCAGCTTGGGCGACAGGGCGTCAGAGCCCCAGCATTTT.

This clone appeared once. The chain employs TRBV5-6 and TRBJ2-7; D is undetermined. V lost 1 base and J lost 5, with 4 bases in between. Germline V CDR1 and CDR2: SGHDT, YYEEEE. This CDR3 has 11 residues. Here the CDR3 DNA reads TGTGCCAGCAGCTTGATCAACGAGCAGTACTTC. Amino acids: CASSLINEQYF.

This sequence joins TRBV23-1 and TRBJ2-3; D remains ambiguous. TRBV23-1 is labeled an ORF, and its function is uncertain. Trimming cost V 9 bases and J 6 bases, with 22 bases left between them. The CDR3 extends over 15 amino acids. The CDR3 nucleotides read TGCGCCAGAGAGGCGAGAGGTCAAGGTGGGGATACGCAGTATTTT. It yields the protein CAREARGQGGDTQYF.

The genes are TRBV7-9 and TRBJ2-7, with TRBD2 matching 7 bases. With 5 bases clipped from V and 0 bases from J, the junction kept 7 bases outside the gene matches. Germline loops: CDR1 SEHNR, CDR2 FQNEAQ (reference sequence). The length of the CDR3 is 15 residues. CDR3 bases: TGTGCCAGCAGCCGAACCGGGGGGAGCTCCTACGAGCAGTACTTC. This codes for CASSRTGGSSYEQYF.

This clone showed up just a few times. The chain links TRBV20-1 to TRBJ1-5, with D tentatively TRBD1 (6 bases). The CDR3 has 14 amino acids. Germline CDR1 DFQATT, CDR2 SNEGSKA (reference sequence). V lost 3 bases and J lost 4, with 13 bases in between. CDR3 nucleotides: TGCAGTGCTAGTCAGGGGATGGGAAATCAGCCCCAGCATTTT. It is translated as CSASQGMGNQPQHF.

This rearrangement joins TRBV28 to TRBJ1-2, with 12 bases lining up with TRBD1. Germline V CDR1 and CDR2: MDHEN, SYDVKM. This CDR3 contains 18 residues. J gave up 4 bases and V 11 bases, and 20 bases lay outside the gene matches. CDR3 amino acids: CAHTGTGGNSSSGYGYTF. CDR3 coding DNA: TGTGCCCACACCGGGACAGGGGGCAACTCCTCATCGGGCTATGGCTACACCTTC.

This chain uses TRBV21-1 with TRBJ1-4; the D segment call TRBD1 is taken from the table without a DNA check. TRBV21-1 is shown as a pseudogene. The CDR3 contains 14 residues. This chain's CDR3 is CASIGTTENEKLFF. In nucleotides, the CDR3 is TGTGCCAGCATCGGAACCACAGAGAATGAAAAACTGTTTTTT.

The chain carries TRBV5-4 and TRBJ1-6; D gene unclear. CDR3 length equals 15 residues. Germline CDR1 is SGHNT and CDR2 is YYREEE (reference sequence). V dropped 1 base and J dropped 6 bases, with 11 bases sitting between them. The CDR3 DNA follows: TGTGCCAGCAGCTTGCGGGTAGAGCCTAATTCACCCCTCCACTTT. It is translated as CASSLRVEPNSPLHF.

This chain connects TRBV10-3 to TRBJ1-4; D perhaps matches TRBD1 (5 bases). Trimming pared 10 bases from V and 1 base from J, leaving 10 bases between. This CDR3 has 13 residues. Per germline, CDR1 ENHRY and CDR2 SYGVKD. Written as DNA, the CDR3 is TGTGCCACTTCCAGGGAAACTAATGAAAAACTGTTTTTT. As protein: CATSRETNEKLFF.

A few counts support this clone. The chain has TRBV6-5 and TRBJ1-2, with TRBD1 matching over 7 bases. Germline V lookup: CDR1 MNHEY, CDR2 SVGAGI. This CDR3 region has 14 residues. Losses at the gene ends were 5 bases for V and 3 bases for J; bases not matched to a gene: 6. CDR3 residues: CASSPTGQDYGYTF. The CDR3, as DNA: TGTGCCAGCAGTCCCACCGGACAGGACTATGGCTACACCTTC.

This chain joins TRBV5-4 and TRBJ2-3, with TRBD2 matching over 15 bases. The CDR3 contains 16 residues. The J segment lost 8 bases and the V segment lost 4 bases, leaving 8 bases of the junction unmatched. Looked up from germline, CDR1 is SGHNT and CDR2 is YYREEE (reference sequence). Here the CDR3 reads CASSPGLAGGYGTQYF. The CDR3 bases are TGTGCCAGCAGCCCCGGACTAGCGGGGGGGTATGGTACGCAGTATTTT.

The chain couples TRBV7-8 to TRBJ2-7; a weak D match, TRBD1 (6 bases). The CDR3 contains 14 residues. Per germline, CDR1 SGHVS and CDR2 FQNEAQ. The germline V and J ends were trimmed by 5 bases and 3 bases, with 14 bases remaining between them. The CDR3 reads CASSRRDTSYEQYF. The CDR3 nucleotides are TGTGCCAGCAGCCGACGGGACACAAGCTACGAGCAGTACTTC.

Note on this clone: The same CDR3 also results from other DNA sequences found in this sample. This chain connects TRBV7-2 to TRBJ2-5; D not certain. CDR3 length: 12 amino acids. The V and J ends lost 0 bases and 5 bases respectively, with 4 bases between them. CDR1 and CDR2 (germline): SGHTA, FQGNSA. The CDR3 sequence: CASSLARETQYF. The CDR3, as DNA: TGTGCCAGCAGCTTAGCTCGGGAGACCCAGTACTTC. The full variable domain, rest sourced from reference TRBV7-2 and TRBJ2-5, is GAGVSQSPSNKVTEKGKDVELRCDPISGHTALYWYRQSLGQGLEFLIYFQGNSAPDKSGLPSDRFSAERTGGSVSTLTIQRTQQEDSAVYLCASSLARETQYFGPGTRLLVL.

This chain joins TRBV29-1 and TRBJ2-7; TRBD1 matches at 7 bases. The CDR3 has 15 residues. The V segment lost 2 bases and the J segment 1 base; nucleotides outside the gene matches: 8. Germline V gives CDR1 SQVTM, CDR2 ANQGSEA. The CDR3 loop reads CSVESPTGVSYEQYF. The CDR3 nucleotides read TGCAGCGTTGAAAGCCCTACAGGGGTGTCCTACGAGCAGTACTTC.

The J gene is TRBJ2-5, the V gene TRBV5-1, with a weak D call TRBD1 (5 bases). The CDR3 is made up of 15 amino acids. V was clipped by 3 bases and J by 1 base, with 13 bases between them. Germline V gene data show CDR1 as SGHRS and CDR2 as YFSETQ. In DNA form, the CDR3 reads TGCGCCAGCAGCTCCCTAGTCAGGGCCCAAGAGACCCAGTACTTC. It encodes CASSSLVRAQETQYF.

This sequence joins TRBV6-5 and TRBJ1-6, with 7 bases matching TRBD1. J gave up 7 bases and V 7 bases, and 10 bases lay outside the gene matches. CDR1 and CDR2 (germline): MNHEY, SVGAGI. The length of the CDR3 is 15 residues. In DNA form, the CDR3 reads TGTGCCAGCAAATCAGCGACAGGGAGGAATTCACCCCTCCACTTT. Translating gives CASKSATGRNSPLHF.

The rearrangement uses TRBV3-1 (or the pseudogene TRBV3-2) and TRBJ1-5; D not resolved. Trimming left V 2 bases short and J 2 bases short, with 13 bases between. The CDR3 is made up of 16 amino acids. Germline loops: CDR1 LGHDT, CDR2 YNNKEL (reference sequence). This chain's CDR3 is CASSQSPGDGNQPQHF. Here the CDR3 DNA reads TGTGCCAGCAGCCAAAGTCCGGGAGATGGCAATCAGCCCCAGCATTTT.